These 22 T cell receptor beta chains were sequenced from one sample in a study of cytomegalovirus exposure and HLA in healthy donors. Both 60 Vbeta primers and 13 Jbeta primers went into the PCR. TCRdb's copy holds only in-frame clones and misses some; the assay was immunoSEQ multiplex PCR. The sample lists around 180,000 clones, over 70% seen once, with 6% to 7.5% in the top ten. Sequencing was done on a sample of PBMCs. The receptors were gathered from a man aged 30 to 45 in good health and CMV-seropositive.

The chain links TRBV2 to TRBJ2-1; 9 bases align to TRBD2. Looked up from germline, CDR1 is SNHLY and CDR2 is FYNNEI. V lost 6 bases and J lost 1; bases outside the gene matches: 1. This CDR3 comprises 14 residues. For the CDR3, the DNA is TGTGCCAGCAGAGCGGGAGGATCCTACAATGAGCAGTTCTTC. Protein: CASRAGGSYNEQFF.

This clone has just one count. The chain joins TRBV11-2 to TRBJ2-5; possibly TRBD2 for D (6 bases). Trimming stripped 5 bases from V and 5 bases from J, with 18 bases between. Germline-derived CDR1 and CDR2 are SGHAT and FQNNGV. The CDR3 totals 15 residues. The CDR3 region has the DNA TGTGCCAGCAGCCAGAGGACTACTCGTACGGAGACCCAGTACTTC. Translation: CASSQRTTRTETQYF. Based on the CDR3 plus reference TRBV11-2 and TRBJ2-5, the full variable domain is EAGVAQSPRYKIIEKRQSVAFWCNPISGHATLYWYQQILGQGPKLLIQFQNNGVVDDSQLPKDRFSAERLKGVDSTLKIQPAKLEDSAVYLCASSQRTTRTETQYFGPGTRLLVL.

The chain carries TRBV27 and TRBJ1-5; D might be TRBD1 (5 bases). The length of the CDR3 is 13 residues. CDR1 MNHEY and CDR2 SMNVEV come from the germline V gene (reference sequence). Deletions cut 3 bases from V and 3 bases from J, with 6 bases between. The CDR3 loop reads CASSFRVNQPQHF. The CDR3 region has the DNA TGTGCCAGCAGTTTCAGGGTCAATCAGCCCCAGCATTTT.

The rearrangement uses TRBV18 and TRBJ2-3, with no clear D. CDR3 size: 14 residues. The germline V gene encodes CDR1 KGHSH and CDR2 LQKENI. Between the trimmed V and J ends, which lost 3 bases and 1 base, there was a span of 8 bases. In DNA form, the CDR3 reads TGTGCCAGCTCACCCGAGGTTGGCACAGATACGCAGTATTTT. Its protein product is CASSPEVGTDTQYF.

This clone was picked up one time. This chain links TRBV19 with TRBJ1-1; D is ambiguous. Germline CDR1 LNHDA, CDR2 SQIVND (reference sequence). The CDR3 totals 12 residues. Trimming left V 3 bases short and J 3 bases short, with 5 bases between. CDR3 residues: CASSISYTEAFF. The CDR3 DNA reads TGTGCCAGTAGTATCTCTTACACTGAAGCTTTCTTT. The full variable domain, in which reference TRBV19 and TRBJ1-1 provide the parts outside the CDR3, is DGGITQSPKYLFRKEGQNVTLSCEQNLNHDAMYWYRQDPGQGLRLIYYSQIVNDFQKGDIAEGYSVSREKKESFPLTVTSAQKNPTAFYLCASSISYTEAFFGQGTRLTVV.

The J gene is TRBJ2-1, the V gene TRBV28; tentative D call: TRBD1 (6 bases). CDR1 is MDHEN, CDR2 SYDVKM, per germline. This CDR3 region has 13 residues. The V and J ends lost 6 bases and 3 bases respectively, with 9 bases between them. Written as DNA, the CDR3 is TGTGCCAGCAGACAGGGCTACTACAATGAGCAGTTCTTC. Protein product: CASRQGYYNEQFF. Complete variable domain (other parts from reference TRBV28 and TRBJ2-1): DVKVTQSSRYLVKRTGEKVFLECVQDMDHENMFWYRQDPGLGLRLIYFSYDVKMKEKGDIPEGYSVSREKKERFSLILESASTNQTSMYLCASRQGYYNEQFFGPGTRLTVL.

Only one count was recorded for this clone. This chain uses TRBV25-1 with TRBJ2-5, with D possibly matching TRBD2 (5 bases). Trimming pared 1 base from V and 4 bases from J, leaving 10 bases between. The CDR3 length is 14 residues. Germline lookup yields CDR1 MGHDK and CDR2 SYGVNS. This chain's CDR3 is CASSEFGERETQYF. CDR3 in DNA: TGTGCCAGCAGTGAATTCGGGGAACGAGAGACCCAGTACTTC.

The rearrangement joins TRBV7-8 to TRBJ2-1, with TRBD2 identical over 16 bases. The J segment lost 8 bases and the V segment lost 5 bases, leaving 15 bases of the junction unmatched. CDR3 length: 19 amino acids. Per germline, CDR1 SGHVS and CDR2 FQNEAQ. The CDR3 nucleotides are TGTGCCAGCAGCGTCTCCGGGACTAGCGGGAGGGCCTTCAACGATGAGCAGTTCTTC. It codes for CASSVSGTSGRAFNDEQFF.

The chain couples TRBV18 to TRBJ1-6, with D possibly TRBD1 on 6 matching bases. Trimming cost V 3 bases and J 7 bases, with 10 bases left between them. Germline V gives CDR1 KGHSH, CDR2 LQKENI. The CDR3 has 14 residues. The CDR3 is CASSPRTENSPLHF. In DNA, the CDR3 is TGTGCCAGCTCACCTAGGACAGAGAATTCACCCCTCCACTTT.

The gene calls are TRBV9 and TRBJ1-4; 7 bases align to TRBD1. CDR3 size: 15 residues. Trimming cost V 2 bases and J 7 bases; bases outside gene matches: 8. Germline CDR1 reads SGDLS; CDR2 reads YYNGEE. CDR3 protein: CASSVKGDRTEKLFF. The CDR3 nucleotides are TGTGCCAGCAGCGTCAAGGGGGACAGAACTGAAAAACTGTTTTTT.

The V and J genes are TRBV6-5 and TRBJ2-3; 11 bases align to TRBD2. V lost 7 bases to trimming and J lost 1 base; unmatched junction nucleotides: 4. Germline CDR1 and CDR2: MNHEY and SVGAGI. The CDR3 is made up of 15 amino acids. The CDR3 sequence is CASISTSGGTDTQYF. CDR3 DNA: TGTGCCAGCATTTCGACTAGCGGGGGCACAGATACGCAGTATTTT.

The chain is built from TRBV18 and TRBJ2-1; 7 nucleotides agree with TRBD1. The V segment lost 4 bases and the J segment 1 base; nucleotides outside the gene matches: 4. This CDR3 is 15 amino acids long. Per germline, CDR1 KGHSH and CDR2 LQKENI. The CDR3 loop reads CASSLQTGSYNEQFF. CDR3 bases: TGTGCCAGCTCACTTCAGACAGGGTCCTACAATGAGCAGTTCTTC.

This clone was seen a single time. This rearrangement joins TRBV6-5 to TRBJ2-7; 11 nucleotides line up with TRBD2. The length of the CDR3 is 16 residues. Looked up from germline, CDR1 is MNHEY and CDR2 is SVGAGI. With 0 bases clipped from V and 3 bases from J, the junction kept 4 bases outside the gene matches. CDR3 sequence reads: CASSYSGLAELYEQYF. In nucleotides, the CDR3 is TGTGCCAGCAGTTACTCGGGACTAGCGGAACTCTACGAGCAGTACTTC.

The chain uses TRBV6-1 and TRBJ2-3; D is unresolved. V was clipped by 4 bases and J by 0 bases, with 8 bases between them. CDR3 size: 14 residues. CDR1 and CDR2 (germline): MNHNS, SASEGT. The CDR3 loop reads CASSVSLSTDTQYF. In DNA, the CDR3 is TGTGCCAGCAGTGTAAGCTTAAGCACAGATACGCAGTATTTT.

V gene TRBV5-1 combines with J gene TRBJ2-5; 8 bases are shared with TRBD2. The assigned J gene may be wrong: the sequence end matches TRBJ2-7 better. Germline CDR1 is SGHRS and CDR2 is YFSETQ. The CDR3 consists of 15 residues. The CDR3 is CASSFLAGDSYEQYF. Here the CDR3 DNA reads TGCGCCAGCAGCTTCCTAGCGGGTGACTCCTACGAGCAGTACTTC.

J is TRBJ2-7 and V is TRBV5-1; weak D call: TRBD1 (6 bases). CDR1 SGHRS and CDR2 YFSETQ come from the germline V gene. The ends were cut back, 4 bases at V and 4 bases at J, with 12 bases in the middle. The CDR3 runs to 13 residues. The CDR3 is CASSVVQGYEQYF. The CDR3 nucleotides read TGCGCCAGCAGCGTAGTACAGGGTTACGAGCAGTACTTC.

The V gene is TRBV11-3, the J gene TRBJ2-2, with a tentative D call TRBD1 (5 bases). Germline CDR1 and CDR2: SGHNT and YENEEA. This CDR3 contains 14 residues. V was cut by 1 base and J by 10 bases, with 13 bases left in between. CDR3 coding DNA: TGTGCCAGCAGCTTAGTGCCAGGGAAGGAGGAGCTGTTTTTT. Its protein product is CASSLVPGKEELFF.

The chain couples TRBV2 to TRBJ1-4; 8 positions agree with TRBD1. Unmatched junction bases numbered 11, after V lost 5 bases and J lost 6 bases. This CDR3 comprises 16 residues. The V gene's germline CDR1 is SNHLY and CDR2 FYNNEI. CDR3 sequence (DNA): TGTGCCAGCAGTTACCTACAGACAGGGGTAGATGAAAAACTGTTTTTT. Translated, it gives CASSYLQTGVDEKLFF.

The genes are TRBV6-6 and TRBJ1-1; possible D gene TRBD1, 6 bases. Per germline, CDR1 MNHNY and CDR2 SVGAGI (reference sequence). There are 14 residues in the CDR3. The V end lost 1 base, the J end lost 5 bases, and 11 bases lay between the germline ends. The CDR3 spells CASSYFARGTEAFF. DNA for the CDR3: TGTGCCAGCAGTTACTTCGCCAGGGGAACTGAAGCTTTCTTT.

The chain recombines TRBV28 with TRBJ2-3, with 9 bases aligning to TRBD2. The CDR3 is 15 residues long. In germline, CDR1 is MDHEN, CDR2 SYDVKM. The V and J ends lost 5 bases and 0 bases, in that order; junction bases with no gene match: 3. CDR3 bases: TGTGCCAGCAGTCTGACTAGCGGCAGCACAGATACGCAGTATTTT. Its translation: CASSLTSGSTDTQYF. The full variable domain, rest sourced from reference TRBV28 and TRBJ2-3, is DVKVTQSSRYLVKRTGEKVFLECVQDMDHENMFWYRQDPGLGLRLIYFSYDVKMKEKGDIPEGYSVSREKKERFSLILESASTNQTSMYLCASSLTSGSTDTQYFGPGTRLTVL.

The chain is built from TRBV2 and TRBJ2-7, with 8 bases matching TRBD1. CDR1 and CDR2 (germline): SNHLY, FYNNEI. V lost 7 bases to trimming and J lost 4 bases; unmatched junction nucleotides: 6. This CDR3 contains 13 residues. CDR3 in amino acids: CASMKDRAYEQYF. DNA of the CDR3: TGTGCCAGCATGAAGGACAGGGCGTACGAGCAGTACTTC.

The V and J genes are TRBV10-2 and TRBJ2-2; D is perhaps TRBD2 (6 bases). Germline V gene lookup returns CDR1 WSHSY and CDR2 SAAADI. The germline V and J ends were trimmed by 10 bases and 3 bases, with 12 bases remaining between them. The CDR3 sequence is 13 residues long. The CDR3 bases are TGCGCCACCAGATCGGGGGACACCGGGGAGCTGTTTTTT. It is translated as CATRSGDTGELFF.